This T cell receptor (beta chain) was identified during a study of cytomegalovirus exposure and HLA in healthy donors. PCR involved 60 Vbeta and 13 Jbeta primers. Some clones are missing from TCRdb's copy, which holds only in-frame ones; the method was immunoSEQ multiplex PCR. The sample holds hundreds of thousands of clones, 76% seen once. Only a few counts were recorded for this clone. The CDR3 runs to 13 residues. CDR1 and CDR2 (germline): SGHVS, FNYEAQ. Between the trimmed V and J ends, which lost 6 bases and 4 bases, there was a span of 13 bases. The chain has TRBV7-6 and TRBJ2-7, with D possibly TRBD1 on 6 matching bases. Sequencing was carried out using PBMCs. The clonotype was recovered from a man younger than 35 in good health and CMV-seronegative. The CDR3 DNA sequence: TGTGCCAGCAGTGCAGGGGAACCGTACGAGCAGTACTTC. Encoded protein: CASSAGEPYEQYF.